This TCR beta chain originates from a study of T cells in Graves' hyperthyroidism and ophthalmopathy. On the study more broadly: Sampling of peripheral blood happened at initial diagnosis, prior to any treatment.

Template material for amplifying TCR beta CDR3 regions consisted of RNA transcripts. A set of HTBI primers served as the primers for a first-round RT-PCR of the TCR CDR3. MiXCR was run by TCRdb on the multiplex PCR reads, yielding one entry per CDR3 protein. The sample yields about 640,000 distinct CDR3 sequences, about 20% seen once. The V gene lost 0 bases and the J gene lost 7 bases, with 10 bases spanning the gap. The CDR3 length is 15 residues. Germline V gene lookup returns CDR1 SGHTA and CDR2 FQGNSA. Study-wide points: The authors' 13 V-J model separated ophthalmopathy from stable hyperthyroidism.

Inclusion characteristics of ophthalmopathy patients comprised a Clinical Activity Score of at least 3, a NOSPECS grade of at least 4, and duration under 3 months. Isolation of PBMCs was performed on about 10 ml fresh peripheral blood. Of note for this clonotype: Its specificity is unknown.

This clonotype was obtained from a man aged 25 to 45 with Graves' ophthalmopathy. Sequences were obtained from blood. The V and J genes are TRBV7-2 and TRBJ1-6; unclear D gene. CDR3 sequence: CASSLARNVNSPLHF. Written as DNA, the CDR3 is TGTGCCAGCAGCTTAGCGAGGAATGTGAATTCACCCCTCCACTTT.